The rows below give T cell receptor beta chains drawn from one sample of a study of CD8+CD57+ T cells in acquired aplastic anemia. Each CDR3 protein gets one entry after TCRdb re-called the reads with MiXCR. The sample has tens of thousands of distinct CDR3 sequences, 60% to 75% seen once; the top ten hold roughly 80%. The sequenced sample consisted of sorted CD4+, CD8+, or CD8+CD57+ T cells (not recorded which) from PBMCs. These receptors came from a human donor with aplastic anemia. The CDR3 runs from the conserved cysteine through the conserved F or W. Each record gives: V gene, clone size, CDR3 protein. Clone size is given for some rows only: seen once, a few or many times, or a class if the clone is expanded.

v_gene: TRBV29-1; abundance: -; CDR3aa: CSVAPGRGGEQYF
v_gene: TRBV10-3; abundance: once; CDR3aa: CATHLPGNTEAFF
v_gene: TRBV2; abundance: few; CDR3aa: CASRPGQGGTGELFF
v_gene: TRBV2; abundance: -; CDR3aa: CASIYRGQEKLFF
v_gene: TRBV7-2; abundance: -; CDR3aa: CASSSQRGETQYF
v_gene: TRBV7-2; abundance: -; CDR3aa: CASSQDRVSPLHF
v_gene: TRBV20-1; abundance: once; CDR3aa: CSARGQSYNEQFF
v_gene: TRBV7-2; abundance: -; CDR3aa: CASSLEVLGSPLHF
v_gene: TRBV12-5; abundance: -; CDR3aa: CASGLATNYGYTF
v_gene: TRBV6-4; abundance: many; CDR3aa: CASSATGIKGDTQYF
v_gene: TRBV10-2; abundance: -; CDR3aa: CATGLKGGYTF
v_gene: TRBV20-1; abundance: -; CDR3aa: CSAKDWRYGYTF
v_gene: TRBV10-1; abundance: -; CDR3aa: CASSEHRKNSPLHF
v_gene: TRBV7-2; abundance: -; CDR3aa: CASSSGGQFF
v_gene: TRBV7-8; abundance: -; CDR3aa: CASSLSLATADTQYF
v_gene: TRBV7-9; abundance: -; CDR3aa: CATGQAYEQYF
v_gene: TRBV24-1; abundance: -; CDR3aa: CATSVSPDYTSTDTQYF
v_gene: TRBV19; abundance: -; CDR3aa: CASSATGSHFF
v_gene: TRBV10-3; abundance: -; CDR3aa: CAISSAGGTQYF
v_gene: TRBV11-2; abundance: -; CDR3aa: CASSWDQRSRSYEQYF
v_gene: TRBV24-1; abundance: -; CDR3aa: CATSDPRGLGETQYF
v_gene: TRBV10-2; abundance: -; CDR3aa: CASSEVGRGSPLHF
v_gene: TRBV4-3; abundance: -; CDR3aa: CASSQAPTWTGGKGEQYF
v_gene: TRBV9; abundance: once; CDR3aa: CASSAGDIREYEQYF
v_gene: TRBV7-3; abundance: -; CDR3aa: CASSSPAGREDDEQYF
v_gene: TRBV9; abundance: -; CDR3aa: CASSPGDMNTEAFF
v_gene: TRBV2; abundance: -; CDR3aa: CASSERARDGYTF
v_gene: TRBV5-4; abundance: -; CDR3aa: CASRPTGFHEQYF
v_gene: TRBV10-3; abundance: -; CDR3aa: CAISSEQTTDTQYF
v_gene: TRBV6-4; abundance: -; CDR3aa: CASSDGQGVAYSNQPQHF
v_gene: TRBV19; abundance: -; CDR3aa: CASSLQDSSYEQYF